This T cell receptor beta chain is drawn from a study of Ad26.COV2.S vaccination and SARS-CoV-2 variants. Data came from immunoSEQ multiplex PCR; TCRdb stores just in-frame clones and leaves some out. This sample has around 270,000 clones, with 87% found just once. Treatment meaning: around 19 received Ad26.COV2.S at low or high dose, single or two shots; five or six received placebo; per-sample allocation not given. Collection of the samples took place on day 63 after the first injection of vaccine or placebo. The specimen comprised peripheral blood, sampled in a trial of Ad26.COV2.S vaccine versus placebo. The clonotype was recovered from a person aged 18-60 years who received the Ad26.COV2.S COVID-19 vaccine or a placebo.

In DNA, the CDR3 is TGTGCCTGGAGTGTAGGACGGATTCAGTTCTTC. It codes for CAWSVGRIQFF. This chain links TRBV30 with TRBJ2-1; D is unclear. CDR1 is GTSNPN and CDR2 is SVGIG in the germline V gene (reference sequence). This CDR3 has 11 amino acids. Trimming removed 0 bases at V and 13 bases at J, with 10 bases between. Together with reference TRBV30 and TRBJ2-1, the CDR3 gives the full variable domain: SQTIHQWPATLVQPVGSPLSLECTVEGTSNPNLYWYRQAAGRGLQLLFYSVGIGQISSEVPQNLSASRPQDRQFILSSKKLLLSDSGFYLCAWSVGRIQFFGPGTRLTVL.